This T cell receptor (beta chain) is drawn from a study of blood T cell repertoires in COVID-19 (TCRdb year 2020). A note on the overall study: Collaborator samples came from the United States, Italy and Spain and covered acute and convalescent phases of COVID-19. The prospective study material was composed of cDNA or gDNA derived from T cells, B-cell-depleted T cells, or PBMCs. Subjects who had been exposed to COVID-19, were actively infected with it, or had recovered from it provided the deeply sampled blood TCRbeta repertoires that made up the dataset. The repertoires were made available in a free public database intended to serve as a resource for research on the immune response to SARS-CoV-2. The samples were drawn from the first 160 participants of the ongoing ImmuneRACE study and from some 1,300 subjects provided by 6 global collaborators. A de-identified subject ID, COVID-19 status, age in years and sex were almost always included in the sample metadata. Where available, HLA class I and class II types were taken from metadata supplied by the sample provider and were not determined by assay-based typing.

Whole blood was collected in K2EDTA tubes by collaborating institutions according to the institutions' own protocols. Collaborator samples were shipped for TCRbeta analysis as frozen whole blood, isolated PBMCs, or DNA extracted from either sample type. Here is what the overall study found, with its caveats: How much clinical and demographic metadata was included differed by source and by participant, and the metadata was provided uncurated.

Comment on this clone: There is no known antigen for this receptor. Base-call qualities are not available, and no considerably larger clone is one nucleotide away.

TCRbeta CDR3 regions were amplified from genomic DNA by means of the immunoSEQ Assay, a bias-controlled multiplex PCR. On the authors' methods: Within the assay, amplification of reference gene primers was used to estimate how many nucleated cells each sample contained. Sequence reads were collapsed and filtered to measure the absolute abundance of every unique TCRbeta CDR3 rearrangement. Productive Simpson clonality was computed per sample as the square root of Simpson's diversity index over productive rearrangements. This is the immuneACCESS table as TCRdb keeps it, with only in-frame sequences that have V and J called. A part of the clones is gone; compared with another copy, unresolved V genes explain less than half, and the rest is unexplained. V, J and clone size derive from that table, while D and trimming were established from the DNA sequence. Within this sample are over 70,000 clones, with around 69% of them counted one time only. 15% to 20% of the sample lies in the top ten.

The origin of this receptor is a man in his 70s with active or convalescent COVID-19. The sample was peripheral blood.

The sequenced DNA: TGTGCCAGCAGCCAAGGAGCGGTCAATGAGCAGTTCTTC. This yields the protein CASSQGAVNEQFF. Recombination joined TRBV3-1 (or the pseudogene TRBV3-2) with TRBJ2-1, with TRBD2 as a weak D call on 5 bases. V loses 1 base of germline sequence and J loses 6 bases, and the interval between the two ends is 7 bases. The germline V gene (reference sequence) specifies LGHDT as CDR1 and YNNKEL as CDR2. CDR3 length: 13 amino acids, cysteine to phenylalanine. CDR3 DNA only is kept here, 39 bases in frame from base 1.